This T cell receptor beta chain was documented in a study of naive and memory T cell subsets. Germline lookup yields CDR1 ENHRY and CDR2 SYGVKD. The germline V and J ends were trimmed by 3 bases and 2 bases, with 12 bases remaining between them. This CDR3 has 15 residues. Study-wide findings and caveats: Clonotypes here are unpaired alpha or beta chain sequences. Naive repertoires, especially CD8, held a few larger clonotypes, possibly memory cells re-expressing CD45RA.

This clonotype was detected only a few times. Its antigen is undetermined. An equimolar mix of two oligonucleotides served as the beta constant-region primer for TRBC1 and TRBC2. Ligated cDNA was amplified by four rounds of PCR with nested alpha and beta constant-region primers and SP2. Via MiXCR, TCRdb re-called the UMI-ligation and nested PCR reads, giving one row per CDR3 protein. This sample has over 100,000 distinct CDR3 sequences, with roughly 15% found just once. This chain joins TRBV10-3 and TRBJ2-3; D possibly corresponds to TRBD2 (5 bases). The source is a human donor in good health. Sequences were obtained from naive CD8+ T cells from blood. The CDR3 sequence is CAISDLLDYTDTQYF. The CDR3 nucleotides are TGTGCCATCAGTGATTTATTAGACTACACAGATACGCAGTATTTT.